These 18 T cell receptor beta chains were all obtained from the same sample, sequenced in a study of technical replicates of blood from several donors. Sequencing was performed with immunoSEQ multiplex PCR; in TCRdb, only in-frame clones are kept and a portion is missing. Of about 88,000 clones in the sample, approximately 94% were seen once. The sequenced sample consisted of T cells isolated from PBMCs. These receptors originate from a human donor in good health.

The DNA for the CDR3 is TGTGCCAGCAGTTACGGGGGAGGGGGGGCTCTATATGGCTACACCTTC. This translates into CASSYGGGGALYGYTF. The J gene is TRBJ1-2, the V gene TRBV6-5; D is perhaps TRBD1 (6 bases). There are 16 residues in the CDR3. Trimming cost V 2 bases and J 5 bases, with 18 bases left between them. Germline loops: CDR1 MNHEY, CDR2 SVGAGI.

This clone was counted only a few times. This chain links TRBV7-9 with TRBJ1-2; 12 bases map to TRBD1. This CDR3 region has 14 residues. Looked up from germline, CDR1 is SEHNR and CDR2 is FQNEAQ (reference sequence). J lost 8 bases, V lost 5 bases, and 6 bases had no gene match. The chain's CDR3 is CASSPGQGAFGYTF. The CDR3 DNA reads as TGTGCCAGCAGCCCGGGACAGGGGGCGTTCGGCTACACCTTC.

The CDR3 here is CASFGRLNTEAFF. The CDR3 nucleotides are TGCGCCAGCTTTGGCAGATTGAACACTGAAGCTTTCTTT. The chain employs TRBV5-1 and TRBJ1-1, with no clear D. The CDR3 runs to 13 residues. The germline CDR1 and CDR2 sequences are SGHRS and YFSETQ. Trimming stripped 7 bases from V and 0 bases from J, with 10 bases between.

The J gene is TRBJ2-3, the V gene TRBV7-2, with 9 bases identical to TRBD2. The CDR3 contains 16 residues. V shed 8 bases and J 0 bases; nucleotides not matched to a gene: 9. CDR1 and CDR2 from the germline V gene are SGHTA and FQGNSA. As DNA, the CDR3 is TGTGCCAGCTCGAGGTCGCTAGCGGGGAGCACAGATACGCAGTATTTT. It codes for CASSRSLAGSTDTQYF.

CDR3 in amino acids: CASSSGGARETQYF. DNA of the CDR3: TGTGCCAGCAGCTCTGGGGGGGCGAGGGAGACCCAGTACTTC. The chain has TRBV5-4 and TRBJ2-5, with D possibly matching TRBD2 (7 bases). The CDR3 sequence is 14 residues long. Germline CDR1 SGHNT, CDR2 YYREEE (reference sequence). V was trimmed by 3 bases and J by 5 bases, leaving 14 bases between them.

This chain links TRBV14 with TRBJ1-2; 8 bases align to TRBD1. V was clipped by 3 bases and J by 4 bases; unmatched bases: 16. Germline CDR1 reads SGHDN; CDR2 reads FVKESK. This CDR3 region has 18 residues. The CDR3, as DNA: TGTGCCAGCAGCCATGACAGGGGAGCTACCTACAGTTTCTATGGCTACACCTTC. It specifies CASSHDRGATYSFYGYTF. The full variable domain, with the rest looked up from reference TRBV14 and TRBJ1-2, is EAGVTQFPSHSVIEKGQTVTLRCDPISGHDNLYWYRRVMGKEIKFLLHFVKESKQDESGMPNNRFLAERTGGTYSTLKVQPAELEDSGVYFCASSHDRGATYSFYGYTFGSGTRLTVV.

This sequence joins TRBV19 and TRBJ1-2; the D is unclear. CDR1 and CDR2 (germline): LNHDA, SQIVND (reference sequence). The CDR3 has 12 amino acids. Trimming took 7 bases from V and 1 from J, leaving 7 bases between them. The DNA for the CDR3 is TGTGCCAGTACGGAGGGTAACTATGGCTACACCTTC. This encodes CASTEGNYGYTF.

This chain links TRBV7-6 with TRBJ2-5; D perhaps matches TRBD1 (5 bases). Trimming removed 5 bases at V and 2 bases at J, with 18 bases between. CDR3 size: 16 residues. Germline CDR1 is SGHVS and CDR2 is FNYEAQ. The CDR3 DNA reads as TGTGCCAGCAGCCATCCCCCTGGACAAATACAAGAGACCCAGTACTTC. Translated: CASSHPPGQIQETQYF.

The V call is TRBV28, the J call TRBJ2-7, with a weak D call TRBD2 (5 bases). Germline V gene sequence: CDR1 MDHEN, CDR2 SYDVKM. Trimming left V 1 base short and J 2 bases short, with 15 bases between. The CDR3 runs to 16 residues. This CDR3 is CASSLLTEGITYEQYF. CDR3 bases: TGTGCCAGCAGTTTATTAACCGAGGGTATCACCTACGAGCAGTACTTC.

This clone was seen only a few times. CDR3: CASSLDRGYEQYF. CDR3 sequence (DNA): TGTGCCAGTAGTCTTGACAGGGGTTACGAGCAGTACTTC. The chain links TRBV19 to TRBJ2-7, with TRBD1 matching 8 bases. This CDR3 has 13 residues. V was pared by 5 bases and J by 4 bases, with 4 bases of the junction left unmatched. Germline V gives CDR1 LNHDA, CDR2 SQIVND (reference sequence). Filled out from reference TRBV19 and TRBJ2-7, the complete variable domain reads DGGITQSPKYLFRKEGQNVTLSCEQNLNHDAMYWYRQDPGQGLRLIYYSQIVNDFQKGDIAEGYSVSREKKESFPLTVTSAQKNPTAFYLCASSLDRGYEQYFGPGTRLTVT.

The genes are TRBV2 and TRBJ2-1; 11 bases map to TRBD2. The CDR3 is 16 residues long. Germline V lookup: CDR1 SNHLY, CDR2 FYNNEI. The J segment lost 2 bases and the V segment lost 6 bases, leaving 6 bases of the junction unmatched. CDR3 DNA sequence: TGTGCCAGCAGCTATCTAGCGGGAGGAGCCTACAATGAGCAGTTCTTC. It encodes CASSYLAGGAYNEQFF. Variable domain in full (rest from reference TRBV2 and TRBJ2-1): EPEVTQTPSHQVTQMGQEVILRCVPISNHLYFYWYRQILGQKVEFLVSFYNNEISEKSEIFDDQFSVERPDGSNFTLKIRSTKLEDSAMYFCASSYLAGGAYNEQFFGPGTRLTVL.

This clone has a single count. The chain's CDR3 is CASSKALSEAYMNTEAFF. CDR3 nucleotides: TGTGCCAGCAGCAAAGCGTTATCAGAGGCCTACATGAACACTGAAGCTTTCTTT. The V call is TRBV21-1, the J call TRBJ1-1. TRBV21-1 is annotated as a pseudogene. The CDR3 consists of 18 residues.

The chain couples TRBV30 to TRBJ2-5, with 13 bases matching TRBD2. The germline V gene encodes CDR1 GTSNPN and CDR2 SVGIG (reference sequence). The CDR3 is 16 amino acids. J lost 2 bases, V lost 4 bases, and 7 bases had no gene match. The CDR3 sequence is CAWNVGLAGQQETQYF. For the CDR3, the DNA is TGTGCCTGGAACGTGGGACTAGCGGGGCAGCAAGAGACCCAGTACTTC.

The chain carries TRBV11-3 and TRBJ2-7, with no clear D. Germline CDR1 SGHNT, CDR2 YENEEA. Trimming left V 3 bases short and J 0 bases short, with 9 bases between. The CDR3 has 14 amino acids. The CDR3 sequence: CASSFPGTSYEQYF. In DNA form, the CDR3 reads TGTGCCAGCAGCTTCCCCGGTACCTCCTACGAGCAGTACTTC.

The chain joins TRBV5-4 to TRBJ2-2; TRBD2 agrees at 13 bases. Per the germline V gene, CDR1 is SGHNT and CDR2 is YYREEE (reference sequence). The CDR3 is 18 amino acids. Unmatched junction bases numbered 9, after V lost 4 bases and J lost 3 bases. The CDR3 nucleotides are TGTGCCAGCAGCCCAACTAGCGGGGGGGCCGACTACACCGGGGAGCTGTTTTTT. Its translation: CASSPTSGGADYTGELFF.

Worth noting for this clone: The same CDR3 also results from other DNA sequences found in this sample. The rearrangement joins TRBV29-1 to TRBJ1-1; D gene ambiguous. The CDR3 length is 13 residues. Trimming pared 1 base from V and 0 bases from J, leaving 6 bases between. Germline-derived CDR1 and CDR2 are SQVTM and ANQGSEA. CDR3 nucleotide sequence: TGCAGCGTTGAAGGTCGTATGAACACTGAAGCTTTCTTT. This gives the protein CSVEGRMNTEAFF.

The CDR3 DNA follows: TGCGCCAGCAGTGAATGGCCTAGCGGGAATTACGAGCAGTACTTC. It translates to CASSEWPSGNYEQYF. The gene calls are TRBV10-1 and TRBJ2-7; TRBD2 matches 9 bases. The CDR3 extends over 15 amino acids. Germline trimming cut 3 bases from V and 4 bases from J; bases unmatched to any gene: 7. The germline CDR1 and CDR2 sequences are WNHNN and SYGVQD (reference sequence).

This clone was picked up one time. The CDR3 DNA follows: TGCGCCAGCAGCTTGGTCTGGGACAGCTACGAGCAGTACTTC. Protein: CASSLVWDSYEQYF. This chain connects TRBV5-1 to TRBJ2-7; 7 bases are a match to TRBD1. CDR1 and CDR2 from the germline V gene are SGHRS and YFSETQ. This CDR3 is built from 14 residues. V lost 0 bases to trimming and J lost 3 bases; unmatched junction nucleotides: 3. The variable domain in full, completed from reference TRBV5-1 and TRBJ2-7, reads KAGVTQTPRYLIKTRGQQVTLSCSPISGHRSVSWYQQTPGQGLQFLFEYFSETQRNKGNFPGRFSGRQFSNSRSEMNVSTLELGDSALYLCASSLVWDSYEQYFGPGTRLTVT.